The 15 T cell receptor beta chains given below trace back to one sample, sequenced in a study of shared clonotypes between healthy human individuals. The repertoire was sequenced with immunoSEQ multiplex PCR; TCRdb's copy has only in-frame clones and lacks some. The sample has hundreds of thousands of clones, 95% to 97% seen once. Naive CD8 isolation took CD45RO-negative cells positively selected for CCR7 and excluded terminally differentiated effector memory CD45RA+ cells. The specimen sequenced was naive CD8+ T cells sorted from blood. The origin of the receptors is a man under 40 in good health.

Remarks on this clone: This CDR3 is also generated by other DNA sequences in the sample. CDR3 in DNA: TGTGCCAGCAGTTACTCGAGCGGGACCGGGGAGCTGTTTTTT. Translating gives CASSYSSGTGELFF. V usage is TRBV6-5 and J usage is TRBJ2-2; possible D gene TRBD2, 6 bases. CDR3 size: 14 residues. V dropped 0 bases and J dropped 5 bases, with 7 bases sitting between them. Germline values: CDR1 MNHEY, CDR2 SVGAGI.

The rearrangement links TRBV27 to TRBJ2-1, with 9 nucleotides matching TRBD2. The CDR3 is 13 residues long. The V segment lost 7 bases and the J segment 10 bases; nucleotides outside the gene matches: 8. CDR1 is MNHEY, CDR2 SMNVEV, per germline (reference sequence). The CDR3 loop reads CASIQAGGGEQFF. DNA of the CDR3: TGTGCCAGCATCCAAGCGGGAGGAGGGGAGCAGTTCTTC.

The chain joins TRBV5-6 to TRBJ2-7; 7 bases align to TRBD2. The CDR3 extends over 15 amino acids. Germline CDR1 reads SGHDT; CDR2 reads YYEEEE. The ends lost 5 bases at V and 4 bases at J; junction bases unmatched: 12. CDR3 DNA sequence: TGTGCCAGCAGTGCGCTTGACAGCGGGAAGTACGAGCAGTACTTC. Translation gives CASSALDSGKYEQYF. The full variable domain, with the rest looked up from reference TRBV5-6 and TRBJ2-7, is DAGVTQSPTHLIKTRGQQVTLRCSPKSGHDTVSWYQQALGQGPQFIFQYYEEEERQRGNFPDRFSGHQFPNYSSELNVNALLLGDSALYLCASSALDSGKYEQYFGPGTRLTVT.

The V gene is TRBV7-3, the J gene TRBJ2-7; 9 bases line up with TRBD1. CDR3 length equals 15 residues. V shed 5 bases, J shed 4 bases, and the junction held 9 bases outside the gene matches. Germline V gene data show CDR1 as SGHTA and CDR2 as FQGTGA. DNA for the CDR3: TGTGCCAGCAGCCCAGGGACAGGGCAGGGATACGAGCAGTACTTC. The encoded protein is CASSPGTGQGYEQYF. Full variable domain (missing parts from reference TRBV7-3 and TRBJ2-7): GAGVSQTPSNKVTEKGKYVELRCDPISGHTALYWYRQSLGQGPEFLIYFQGTGAADDSGLPNDRFFAVRPEGSVSTLKIQRTERGDSAVYLCASSPGTGQGYEQYFGPGTRLTVT.

The V call is TRBV5-4, the J call TRBJ2-7; TRBD2 might be the D (6 bases). Looked up from germline, CDR1 is SGHNT and CDR2 is YYREEE (reference sequence). Trimming removed 4 bases at V and 5 bases at J, with 16 bases between. The CDR3 is 14 amino acids. CDR3 nucleotide sequence: TGTGCCAGCAGCCAGGAGGGCCGGTTCGACGAGCAGTACTTC. Its translation: CASSQEGRFDEQYF.

The chain carries TRBV5-1 and TRBJ1-5; 7 bases align to TRBD1. The CDR3 totals 14 residues. V was pared by 2 bases and J by 4 bases, with 3 bases of the junction left unmatched. CDR1 is SGHRS and CDR2 is YFSETQ in the germline V gene. This CDR3 is CASSLTGVNQPQHF. CDR3 nucleotide sequence: TGCGCCAGCAGCTTAACAGGGGTTAATCAGCCCCAGCATTTT.

The rearrangement links TRBV11-2 to TRBJ2-7; no definite D call. The V and J ends lost 5 bases and 1 base respectively, with 18 bases between them. CDR3 size: 16 residues. Germline CDR1 is SGHAT and CDR2 is FQNNGV. The CDR3 region has the DNA TGTGCCAGCAGCCCCCCCGTGGGTTGGCAATCCTACGAGCAGTACTTC. This translates into CASSPPVGWQSYEQYF.

The chain combines TRBV27 with TRBJ2-1; TRBD2 aligns across 13 bases. CDR3 length: 15 amino acids. The germline V gene has CDR1 MNHEY and CDR2 SMNVEV (reference sequence). V was pared by 9 bases and J by 8 bases, with 10 bases of the junction left unmatched. The CDR3 protein is CASTGLAGELDEQFF. DNA for the CDR3: TGTGCCAGTACCGGACTAGCGGGAGAACTGGATGAGCAGTTCTTC.

The CDR3 reads CASGVGAGEQFF. CDR3 in DNA: TGTGCTAGTGGGGTCGGAGCTGGTGAGCAGTTCTTC. The chain links TRBV12-5 to TRBJ2-1, with D hard to call. Germline assignment: CDR1 LGHNT and CDR2 FRNRAP. The CDR3 covers 12 residues. With 6 bases removed from V and 9 bases from J, the gap between germline ends came to 12 bases.

The J gene is TRBJ1-2, the V gene TRBV25-1; TRBD1 is a possible D gene (6 bases). V was shortened by 6 bases and J by 6 bases, with 11 bases between the two germline ends. The CDR3 is 12 amino acids. Germline lookup yields CDR1 MGHDK and CDR2 SYGVNS. CDR3: CASRGRGNGYTF. DNA for the CDR3: TGTGCCAGCAGGGGGAGGGGGAATGGCTACACCTTC.

Written as DNA, the CDR3 is TGTGCCTCGGGGCCCAGCAGGAACACTGAAGCTTTCTTT. It specifies CASGPSRNTEAFF. The chain links TRBV19 to TRBJ1-1; possibly TRBD1 for D (5 bases). The ends were cut back, 11 bases at V and 1 base at J, with 14 bases in the middle. CDR3 size: 13 residues. Germline V lookup: CDR1 LNHDA, CDR2 SQIVND (reference sequence).

The chain couples TRBV11-2 to TRBJ1-1; a weak D match, TRBD1 (5 bases). This CDR3 is 14 amino acids long. Germline V CDR1 and CDR2: SGHAT, FQNNGV. V was pared by 8 bases and J by 3 bases, with 16 bases between. CDR3 sequence reads: CASWQGGLHTEAFF. The CDR3 DNA is TGTGCCAGCTGGCAGGGCGGTTTGCACACTGAAGCTTTCTTT.

This chain joins TRBV4-1 and TRBJ2-5; tentative D call: TRBD2 (6 bases). The CDR3 spans 19 residues. Between the trimmed V and J ends, which lost 0 bases and 5 bases, there was a span of 25 bases. Looked up from germline, CDR1 is MGHRA and CDR2 is YSYEKL. The DNA of the CDR3 is TGCGCCAGCAGCCAAGATGCAGCGGTATCGGGGGAGAACTGGGAGACCCAGTACTTC. Its protein product is CASSQDAAVSGENWETQYF.

A word on this clone: The same CDR3 also results from other DNA sequences found in this sample. The chain recombines TRBV6-5 with TRBJ1-5; a weak D match, TRBD1 (5 bases). This CDR3 has 14 amino acids. Germline V gene data show CDR1 as MNHEY and CDR2 as SVGAGI. V was shortened by 0 bases and J by 6 bases, with 9 bases between the two germline ends. CDR3 DNA: TGTGCCAGCAGTTACTCGCAGGGTGGTCAGCCCCAGCATTTT. The encoded protein is CASSYSQGGQPQHF.

This chain connects TRBV4-1 to TRBJ2-1, with D hard to call. Trimming cost V 3 bases and J 8 bases, with 11 bases left between them. CDR1 is MGHRA and CDR2 is YSYEKL in the germline V gene. This CDR3 region has 13 residues. CDR3 sequence (DNA): TGCGCCAGCAGCCAGAGACTGCGAGATGAGCAGTTCTTC. This sequence encodes CASSQRLRDEQFF.